This entry lists 5 T cell receptor beta chains sequenced from one sample in a study of blood T cells in healthy people across ages. A second PCR of 7 to 11 cycles used a sample-barcoded 5' primer and a J-beta primer mix. TCRdb itself ran the 5' RACE reads through MiXCR, one entry per CDR3 protein. The table includes around 500,000 distinct CDR3 sequences, around 50% detected once. Sample: blood. Receptors were obtained from an elderly man in good health.

A few counts support this clonotype. The rearrangement links TRBV7-9 to TRBJ2-5, with D possibly being TRBD2 (6 bases). CDR3 length: 14 residues. Trimming cost V 5 bases and J 2 bases, with 12 bases left between them. Per the germline V gene, CDR1 is SEHNR and CDR2 is FQNEAQ (reference sequence). The CDR3 region is CASSPMGGQETQYF. In DNA form, the CDR3 reads TGTGCCAGCAGCCCCATGGGGGGACAAGAGACCCAGTACTTC. Based on the CDR3 plus reference TRBV7-9 and TRBJ2-5, the full variable domain is DTGVSQNPRHKITKRGQNVTFRCDPISEHNRLYWYRQTLGQGPEFLTYFQNEAQLEKSRLLSDRFSAERPKGSFSTLEIQRTEQGDSAMYLCASSPMGGQETQYFGPGTRLLVL.

This clonotype was detected only a few times. The CDR3 loop is CASSLQGGLNTGELFF. CDR3 DNA sequence: TGTGCCAGCAGCTTACAGGGAGGGCTAAACACCGGGGAGCTGTTTTTT. The V gene is TRBV7-3, the J gene TRBJ2-2, with TRBD2 identical over 7 bases. Per the germline V gene, CDR1 is SGHTA and CDR2 is FQGTGA. CDR3 length: 16 residues. V dropped 2 bases and J dropped 2; count of bases not matched to a gene: 5.

The rearrangement joins TRBV11-2 to TRBJ2-1, with D uncertain. Trimming removed 1 base from V and 5 bases from J, with 18 bases in between. The CDR3 totals 17 residues. Germline assignment: CDR1 SGHAT and CDR2 FQNNGV. The CDR3 sequence: CASSLVGVLTRNNEQFF. The CDR3 DNA reads TGTGCCAGCAGCTTAGTTGGCGTACTGACCCGAAACAATGAGCAGTTCTTC.

The chain carries TRBV19 and TRBJ2-5, with a tentative D call TRBD2 (6 bases). Germline CDR1 LNHDA, CDR2 SQIVND (reference sequence). Between the trimmed V and J ends, which lost 8 bases and 1 base, there was a span of 14 bases. This CDR3 has 14 amino acids. The chain's CDR3 is CASSIGGSQETQYF. The CDR3 DNA sequence: TGTGCCAGTTCCATAGGAGGGAGCCAAGAGACCCAGTACTTC.

This clonotype has just a few counts. V usage is TRBV27 and J usage is TRBJ2-5; the D call may be TRBD1 or TRBD2 (5 bases each). TRBJ2-7 explains the end of the DNA better; the J call may be wrong. The CDR3 is 16 amino acids. Germline CDR1 is MNHEY and CDR2 is SMNVEV (reference sequence). The CDR3 bases are TGTGCCAGCAGTTTGTTCGGGACGGGGTCCTTCTACGAGCAGTACTTC. Protein: CASSLFGTGSFYEQYF.